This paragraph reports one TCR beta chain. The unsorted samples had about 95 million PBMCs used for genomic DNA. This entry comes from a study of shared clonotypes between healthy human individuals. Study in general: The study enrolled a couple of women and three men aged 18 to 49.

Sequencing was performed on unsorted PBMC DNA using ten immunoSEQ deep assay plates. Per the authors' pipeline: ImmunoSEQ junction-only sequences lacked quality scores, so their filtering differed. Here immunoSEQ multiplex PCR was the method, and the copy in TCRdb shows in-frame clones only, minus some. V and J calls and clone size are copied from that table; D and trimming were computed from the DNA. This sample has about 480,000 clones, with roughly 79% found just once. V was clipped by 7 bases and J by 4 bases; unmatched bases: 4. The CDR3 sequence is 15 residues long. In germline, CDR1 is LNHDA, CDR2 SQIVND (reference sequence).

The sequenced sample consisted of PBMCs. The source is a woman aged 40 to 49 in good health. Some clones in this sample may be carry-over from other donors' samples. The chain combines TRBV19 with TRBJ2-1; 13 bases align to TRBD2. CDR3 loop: CASTLTSGRYNEQFF. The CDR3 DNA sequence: TGTGCCAGTACCTTGACTAGCGGGAGGTACAATGAGCAGTTCTTC.